This T cell receptor (beta chain) was captured in a study of T cell repertoires in cytomegalovirus infection. Background on the study: An indication of both CMV infection and matching HLA type came from public TCR beta signatures. Points from the study as a whole: HLA-C-restricted CMV clonotypes gave the most frequent clonotype in two of eight donors.

The CDR3 spans 14 residues. Germline-derived CDR1 and CDR2 are MNHEY and SVGEGT. V lost 5 bases to trimming and J lost 2 bases, with 10 bases between them. With regard to this clonotype: The target antigen is unknown.

TCRdb fed the reads into MiXCR, producing one record per CDR3 protein. Of approximately 990,000 distinct CDR3 sequences listed, around 30% are singletons. The chain combines TRBV6-2 or TRBV6-3 with TRBJ2-1; no clear D. The source of this sequence is a human donor in good health (CMV status not recorded). Some clones in this sample may be carry-over from other donors' samples. The sequences come from cultured CD8+ T cells from PBMCs, collected from culture after CMV antigen stimulation. The CDR3 DNA sequence: TGTGCCAGCAGTCGACAATTAACCTACAATGAGCAGTTCTTC. Protein sequence: CASSRQLTYNEQFF.